This is a list of T cell receptor beta chains from one sample in a study of T cell repertoires in cytomegalovirus infection. TCRdb reprocessed the reads with MiXCR, giving one entry per CDR3 protein. The sample consists of about 830,000 distinct CDR3 sequences, approximately 32% of them appearing once. These receptors have no known antigen. Sequencing used cultured CD8+ T cells from PBMCs, obtained from culture after CMV antigen stimulation. These receptors all come from a human donor in good health (CMV status not recorded). Some clones in this sample may be carry-over from other donors' samples. The CDR3 runs from the conserved cysteine through the conserved F or W. The order of the fields is CDR3 DNA, CDR3 protein, J gene, clone size, V gene, D gene. D genes are given only for firm matches. The size field is filled for only some rows; it gives once, few, many or a size class.

TGTGCCAGCAGTCCTGAGACAGGGGGCGTCTACAATGAGCAGTTCTTC | CASSPETGGVYNEQFF | TRBJ2-1 | NA | TRBV12-3/TRBV12-4 | TRBD1
TGTGCCAGCAGCGTAGAAGCATACTCCTATAATTCACCCCTCCACTTT | CASSVEAYSYNSPLHF | TRBJ1-6 | NA | TRBV9 | NA
TGTGCCAGCAGCTTAGCGCGGGGGACAGGTCCCCCTCGGTCTGGCTACACCTTC | CASSLARGTGPPRSGYTF | TRBJ1-2 | few | TRBV7-2 | TRBD1
TGTGCCAGCAGTTTAGGTGCTGGGGTGAACACTGAAGCTTTCTTT | CASSLGAGVNTEAFF | TRBJ1-1 | NA | TRBV27 | NA
TGTGCCACCAGTGAGCCGGTGGGAAAGGGAACCGGGGAGCTGTTTTTT | CATSEPVGKGTGELFF | TRBJ2-2 | NA | TRBV24-1 | NA
TGCAGCGTTGAAGGATCCGCCTTGGAAGCTTTCTTT | CSVEGSALEAFF | TRBJ1-1 | NA | TRBV29-1 | NA
TGCGCCAAGAGACCCTTGAACACTGAAGCTTTCTTT | CAKRPLNTEAFF | TRBJ1-1 | NA | TRBV20-1 | NA
TGTGCCAGCAGTTTAAATCCGGACTACGAGCAGTACTTC | CASSLNPDYEQYF | TRBJ2-7 | few | TRBV27 | NA
TGTGCCAGCAGCTTAGAAGGCGGCTCTGGGGCCAACGTCCTGACTTTC | CASSLEGGSGANVLTF | TRBJ2-6 | few | TRBV11-3 | NA
TGTGCCAGCAGCTCCGGACAGGCGATATGGTATGGCTACACCTTC | CASSSGQAIWYGYTF | TRBJ1-2 | NA | TRBV7-4 | TRBD1
TGTGCCAGCAGCTTAGCTGGGACAGGGGGCCCCTATGGCTACACCTTC | CASSLAGTGGPYGYTF | TRBJ1-2 | many | TRBV7-8 | TRBD1
TGTGCCAGCAGCTTATCGGACCTTGAAGCTTTCTTT | CASSLSDLEAFF | TRBJ1-1 | NA | TRBV7-3 | NA
TGTGCCAGCAGCCGGGTGACGGATCAGCCCCAGCATTTT | CASSRVTDQPQHF | TRBJ1-5 | few | TRBV7-9 | NA
TGTGCCAGCAGTTTAGTGGTTAGCAATCAGCCCCAGCATTTT | CASSLVVSNQPQHF | TRBJ1-5 | few | TRBV12-3/TRBV12-4 | NA
TGTGCCAGCACTTTGGGAGGGGACGGCTACACCTTC | CASTLGGDGYTF | TRBJ1-2 | NA | TRBV12-3/TRBV12-4 | NA
TGCAGTGCTCCGAGCGGCTACACCTTC | CSAPSGYTF | TRBJ1-2 | NA | TRBV20-1 | NA
TGTGCCAGCAGCTCGCGACTAGCGGGGGGGTTCACTAGCACAGATACGCAGTATTTT | CASSSRLAGGFTSTDTQYF | TRBJ2-3 | few | TRBV11-2 | TRBD2
TGCGCCAGCAGCCCCTATGTAGGGGGAAGCGAAGAGACCCAGTACTTC | CASSPYVGGSEETQYF | TRBJ2-5 | few | TRBV4-1 | NA
TGTGCTAGCAGCTTAGAACAGGGGGCTGGAGAAAAACTGTTTTTT | CASSLEQGAGEKLFF | TRBJ1-4 | few | TRBV7-7 | TRBD1
TGTGCCAGCAGTCCTCGCAATGAGAATCTTCAGCCCCAGCATTTT | CASSPRNENLQPQHF | TRBJ1-5 | NA | TRBV27 | NA
TGTGCCAGCAGCTTAGGTCAGGTTTTCAATCAGCCCCAGCATTTT | CASSLGQVFNQPQHF | TRBJ1-5 | many | TRBV7-2 | NA
TGTGCCAGCAGGTCTGTGAACAGGGGGTGGGATGAGCAGTTCTTC | CASRSVNRGWDEQFF | TRBJ2-1 | few | TRBV27 | TRBD1
TGTGCCAGCAGCTCTGGGACAGGGAATTTATATGAGCAGTTCTTC | CASSSGTGNLYEQFF | TRBJ2-1 | few | TRBV7-6 | TRBD1
TGTGCCAGTAGAAACCCGGGACAGGGAAACACCGGGGAGCTGTTTTTT | CASRNPGQGNTGELFF | TRBJ2-2 | NA | TRBV19 | TRBD1
TGTGCCAGCAGACCCATACAGACCCCCTTCAATGAGCAGTTCTTC | CASRPIQTPFNEQFF | TRBJ2-1 | NA | TRBV6-2/TRBV6-3 | NA
TGTGCCAGCACGCTAGCGGGGGCCTTCCAAGAGACCCAGTACTTC | CASTLAGAFQETQYF | TRBJ2-5 | NA | TRBV7-9 | TRBD2
TGCAGTGCTAGAGGGACTAGCGGGGGGGCCAATACAGATACGCAGTATTTT | CSARGTSGGANTDTQYF | TRBJ2-3 | NA | TRBV20-1 | TRBD2
TGTGCCCTCCGGACTAGCGGGGACGGTGAGCAGTTCTTC | CALRTSGDGEQFF | TRBJ2-1 | NA | TRBV10-3 | TRBD2
TGTGCCACCAGTGACTCTGAGGGGGAAGATACGCAGTATTTT | CATSDSEGEDTQYF | TRBJ2-3 | few | TRBV24-1 | NA
TGTGCCAGCAGCTACGGTGACGGGGGGCTTAATGAAAAACTGTTTTTT | CASSYGDGGLNEKLFF | TRBJ1-4 | NA | TRBV7-9 | NA
TGTGCCATCAGTGGACAGCAACAAGAGACCCAGTACTTC | CAISGQQQETQYF | TRBJ2-5 | few | TRBV10-3 | NA
TGTGCCAGCAGCAATCCAAGAACTCGGACTAGCGGGGTAATATATACGCAGTATTTT | CASSNPRTRTSGVIYTQYF | TRBJ2-3 | many | TRBV6-2/TRBV6-3 | TRBD2
TGTGCCAGCAGCGCGGGACGTTCGAACTATGGCTACACCTTC | CASSAGRSNYGYTF | TRBJ1-2 | NA | TRBV13 | NA
TGTGCCAGCAGCTTAGAGCCAGGGGAGCAGTTCTTC | CASSLEPGEQFF | TRBJ2-1 | NA | TRBV11-2 | NA
TGTGCCAGCCGGCTAGGCGGGACCGGGGAGCTGTTTTTT | CASRLGGTGELFF | TRBJ2-2 | many | TRBV7-9 | NA
TGCGCCAGCAGCTGGCCTAGCGGGGGGCCCAACACCGGGGAGCTGTTTTTT | CASSWPSGGPNTGELFF | TRBJ2-2 | NA | TRBV5-1 | TRBD2
TGTGCCAGCGGGATACGAGGAAACGAGCAGTACTTC | CASGIRGNEQYF | TRBJ2-7 | NA | TRBV6-5 | NA